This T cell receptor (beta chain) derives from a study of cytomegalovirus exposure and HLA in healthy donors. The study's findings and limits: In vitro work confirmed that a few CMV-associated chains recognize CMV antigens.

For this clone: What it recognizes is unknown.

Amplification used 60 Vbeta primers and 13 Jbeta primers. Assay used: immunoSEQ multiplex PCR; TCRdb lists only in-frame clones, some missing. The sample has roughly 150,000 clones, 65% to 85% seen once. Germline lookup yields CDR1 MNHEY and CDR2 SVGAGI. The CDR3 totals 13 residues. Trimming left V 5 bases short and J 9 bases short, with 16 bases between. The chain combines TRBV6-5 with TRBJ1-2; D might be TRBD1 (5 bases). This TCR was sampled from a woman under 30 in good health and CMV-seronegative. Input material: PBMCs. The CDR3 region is CASSELEGSSYTF. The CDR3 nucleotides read TGTGCCAGCAGTGAATTGGAGGGGTCAAGCTACACCTTC.